This T cell receptor beta chain was captured by sequencing in a study of blood T cell repertoires in COVID-19. TCRdb's copy holds only in-frame clones and misses some; the assay was immunoSEQ multiplex PCR. The sample includes approximately 72,000 clones, approximately 85% seen only once; the top ten take approximately 23%. Germline trimming cut 7 bases from V and 12 bases from J; bases unmatched to any gene: 10. This CDR3 contains 12 residues. CDR1 is MNHEY and CDR2 is SMNVEV in the germline V gene (reference sequence). This TCR was recovered from a man aged 50-59 years with acute or convalescent COVID-19. Material: peripheral blood. The chain employs TRBV27 and TRBJ2-7; TRBD1 matches 9 bases. CDR3 residues: CASTPTGGPVYF. DNA for the CDR3: TGTGCCAGCACTCCTACAGGGGGCCCCGTGTACTTC.